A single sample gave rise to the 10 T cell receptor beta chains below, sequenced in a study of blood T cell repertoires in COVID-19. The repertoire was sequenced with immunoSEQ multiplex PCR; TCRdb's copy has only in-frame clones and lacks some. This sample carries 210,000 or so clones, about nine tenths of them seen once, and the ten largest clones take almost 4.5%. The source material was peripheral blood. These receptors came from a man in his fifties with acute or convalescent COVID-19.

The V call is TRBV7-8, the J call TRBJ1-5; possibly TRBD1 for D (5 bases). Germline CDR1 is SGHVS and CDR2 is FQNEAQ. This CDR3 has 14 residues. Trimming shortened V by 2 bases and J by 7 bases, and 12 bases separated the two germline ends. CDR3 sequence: CASSLLGEGQPQHF. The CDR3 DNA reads TGTGCCAGCAGCTTACTGGGGGAGGGACAGCCCCAGCATTTT. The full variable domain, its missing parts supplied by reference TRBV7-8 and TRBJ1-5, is GAGVSQSPRYKVAKRGQDVALRCDPISGHVSLFWYQQALGQGPEFLTYFQNEAQLDKSGLPSDRFFAERPEGSVSTLKIQRTQQEDSAVYLCASSLLGEGQPQHFGDGTRLSIL.

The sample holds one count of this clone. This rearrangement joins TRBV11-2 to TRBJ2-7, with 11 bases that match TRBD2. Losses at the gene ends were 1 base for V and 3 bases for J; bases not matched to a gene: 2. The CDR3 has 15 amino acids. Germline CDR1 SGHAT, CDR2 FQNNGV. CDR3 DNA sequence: TGTGCCAGCAGCTTAGGCCTAGCGGGGGGCTACGAGCAGTACTTC. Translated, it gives CASSLGLAGGYEQYF. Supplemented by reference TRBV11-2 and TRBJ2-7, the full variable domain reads EAGVAQSPRYKIIEKRQSVAFWCNPISGHATLYWYQQILGQGPKLLIQFQNNGVVDDSQLPKDRFSAERLKGVDSTLKIQPAKLEDSAVYLCASSLGLAGGYEQYFGPGTRLTVT.

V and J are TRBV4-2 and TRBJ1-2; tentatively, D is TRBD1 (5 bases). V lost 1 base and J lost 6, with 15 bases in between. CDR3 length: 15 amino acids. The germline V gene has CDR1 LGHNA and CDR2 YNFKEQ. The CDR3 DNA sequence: TGTGCCAGCAGCCAAGGGCTCAGGGATTGGCATGGCTACACCTTC. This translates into CASSQGLRDWHGYTF.

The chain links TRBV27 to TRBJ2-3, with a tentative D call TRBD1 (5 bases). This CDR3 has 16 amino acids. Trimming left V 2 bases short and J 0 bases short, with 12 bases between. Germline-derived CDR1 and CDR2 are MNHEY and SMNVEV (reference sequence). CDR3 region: CASSLLRATSTDTQYF. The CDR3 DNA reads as TGTGCCAGCAGTTTACTCAGGGCCACTAGCACAGATACGCAGTATTTT.

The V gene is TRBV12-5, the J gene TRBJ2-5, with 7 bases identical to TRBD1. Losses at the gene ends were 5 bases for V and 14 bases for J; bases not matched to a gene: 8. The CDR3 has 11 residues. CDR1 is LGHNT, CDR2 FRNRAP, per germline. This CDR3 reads CASGTGTAHYF. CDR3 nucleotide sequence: TGTGCTAGTGGTACCGGGACAGCTCATTACTTC.

The CDR3 DNA is TGTGCCAGCAGGATCTCGGCGAACACCGGGGAGCTGTTTTTT. Translating it yields CASRISANTGELFF. The rearrangement joins TRBV27 to TRBJ2-2; no definite D call. Trimming cost V 6 bases and J 0 bases, with 8 bases left between them. The CDR3 runs to 14 residues. CDR1 is MNHEY, CDR2 SMNVEV, per germline (reference sequence).

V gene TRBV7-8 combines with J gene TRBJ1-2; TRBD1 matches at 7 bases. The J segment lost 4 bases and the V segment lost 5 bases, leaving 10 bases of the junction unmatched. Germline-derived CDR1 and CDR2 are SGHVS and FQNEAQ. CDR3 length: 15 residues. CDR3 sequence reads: CASSETQGGGYGYTF. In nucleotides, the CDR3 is TGTGCCAGCAGCGAAACCCAGGGGGGCGGCTATGGCTACACCTTC.

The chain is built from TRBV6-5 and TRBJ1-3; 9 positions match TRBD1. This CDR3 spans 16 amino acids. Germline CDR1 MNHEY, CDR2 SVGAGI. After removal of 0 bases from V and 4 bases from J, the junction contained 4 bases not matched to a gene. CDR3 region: CASSYSGQGIGNTIYF. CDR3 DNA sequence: TGTGCCAGCAGTTACTCGGGACAGGGTATCGGAAACACCATATATTTT.

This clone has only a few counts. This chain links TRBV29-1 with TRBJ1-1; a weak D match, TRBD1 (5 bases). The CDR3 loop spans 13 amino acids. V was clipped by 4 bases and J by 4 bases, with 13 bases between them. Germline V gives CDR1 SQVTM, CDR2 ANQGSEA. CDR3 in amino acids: CSVVGRVFTEAFF. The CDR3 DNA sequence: TGCAGCGTTGTAGGCAGGGTGTTCACTGAAGCTTTCTTT.

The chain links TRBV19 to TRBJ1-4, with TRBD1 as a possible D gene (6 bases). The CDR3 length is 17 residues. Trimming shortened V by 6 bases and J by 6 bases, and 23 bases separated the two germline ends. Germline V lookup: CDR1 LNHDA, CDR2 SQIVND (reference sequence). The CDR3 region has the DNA TGTGCCAGTAGAGGGGGGGCCCTGCAAGCAGCTCATGAAAAACTGTTTTTT. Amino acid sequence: CASRGGALQAAHEKLFF.